This T cell receptor beta chain is drawn from a study of cytomegalovirus exposure and HLA in healthy donors. Study-wide points: Sequencing probably produced one cluster of sequence variants that were highly shared.

60 Vbeta and 13 Jbeta primers were used in PCR. The repertoire was sequenced with immunoSEQ multiplex PCR; TCRdb's copy has only in-frame clones and lacks some. The repertoire holds under 35,000 clones, with 44% as singletons. The V gene's germline CDR1 is MRHNA and CDR2 SNTAGT. The ends lost 6 bases at V and 7 bases at J; junction bases unmatched: 10. The CDR3 is 15 amino acids. This clone was seen more than once but under ten times. The antigen remains unidentified. The clonotype was recovered from a woman aged 45-65 years in good health and CMV-seronegative. Sequencing was carried out using PBMCs. This sequence joins TRBV6-4 and TRBJ2-1; 9 nucleotides line up with TRBD1. The CDR3 reads CASRPRQGDMNEQFF. The CDR3 DNA sequence: TGTGCCAGCAGACCCCGACAGGGGGATATGAATGAGCAGTTCTTC.